These 5 T cell receptor beta chains were all obtained from the same sample, sequenced in a study of regulatory T cells in long-lasting Graves disease. Building the TCR beta libraries relied on iRepertoire HTBI primers, and CDR3 regions underwent Arm-PCR. TCRdb re-derived calls from the multiplex PCR reads in MiXCR, one entry per CDR3 protein. Of a few hundred thousand distinct CDR3 sequences in the sample, about 11% were seen once. This sample's time point: newly diagnosed GD, antithyroid drugs for less than 3 months. PBMC-extracted RNA yielded the TCR library. These data were also filed under a second study, of T cells in Graves' hyperthyroidism and ophthalmopathy.

Sequencing used peripheral blood mononuclear cells (PBMCs), obtained at new diagnosis, from a patient treated with antithyroid drugs. These receptors were taken from a woman under 30 with Graves disease.

This clonotype was seen many times. The chain carries TRBV2 and TRBJ1-2; 9 positions agree with TRBD1. The CDR3 length is 15 residues. Germline V gene lookup returns CDR1 SNHLY and CDR2 FYNNEI. With 4 bases clipped from V and 11 bases from J, the junction kept 14 bases outside the gene matches. CDR3 loop: CASSVAGLGTGSYTF. The CDR3 DNA follows: TGTGCCAGCAGTGTCGCAGGGCTTGGGACAGGGAGTTACACCTTC. Drawing the rest from reference TRBV2 and TRBJ1-2, the complete variable domain is EPEVTQTPSHQVTQMGQEVILRCVPISNHLYFYWYRQILGQKVEFLVSFYNNEISEKSEIFDDQFSVERPDGSNFTLKIRSTKLEDSAMYFCASSVAGLGTGSYTFGSGTRLTVV.

This clonotype was recorded at least ten times. The rearrangement links TRBV2 to TRBJ2-7; D is possibly TRBD1 (6 bases). This CDR3 contains 13 residues. Looked up from germline, CDR1 is SNHLY and CDR2 is FYNNEI. V was cut by 2 bases and J by 2 bases, with 7 bases left in between. The CDR3 coding sequence is TGTGCCAGCAGTGAATGGGGGCCCTACGAGCAGTACGTC. It specifies CASSEWGPYEQYV.

This clonotype was observed at least ten times. The V and J genes are TRBV11-2 and TRBJ2-1, with D possibly TRBD2 on 5 matching bases. V lost 3 bases and J 0 bases, leaving 12 bases between the germline ends. Germline CDR1 and CDR2: SGHAT and FQNNGV. The length of the CDR3 is 16 residues. The CDR3 reads CASSFRAGTSYNEQFF. The CDR3 coding sequence is TGTGCCAGCAGCTTCCGGGCGGGCACCTCCTACAATGAGCAGTTCTTC.

The rearrangement links TRBV11-3 to TRBJ2-2; D assignment may be TRBD1 or TRBD2 (5 bases each). The V gene's germline CDR1 is SGHNT and CDR2 YENEEA. V was shortened by 4 bases and J by 1 base, with 19 bases between the two germline ends. The CDR3 has 18 amino acids. The CDR3 protein is CASSSTRGQTQNTGELFF. In DNA, the CDR3 is TGTGCCAGCAGCTCAACCCGGGGCCAAACCCAGAACACCGGGGAGCTGTTTTTT.

This clonotype appeared a few times. The chain employs TRBV6-6 and TRBJ1-5; D perhaps matches TRBD1 (5 bases). Germline V gives CDR1 MNHNY, CDR2 SVGAGI (reference sequence). CDR3 length: 14 amino acids. The V gene lost 0 bases and the J gene lost 4 bases, with 7 bases spanning the gap. This CDR3 reads CASSYSGENQPQHF. The DNA of the CDR3 is TGTGCCAGCAGTTACTCGGGGGAGAATCAGCCCCAGCATTTT.